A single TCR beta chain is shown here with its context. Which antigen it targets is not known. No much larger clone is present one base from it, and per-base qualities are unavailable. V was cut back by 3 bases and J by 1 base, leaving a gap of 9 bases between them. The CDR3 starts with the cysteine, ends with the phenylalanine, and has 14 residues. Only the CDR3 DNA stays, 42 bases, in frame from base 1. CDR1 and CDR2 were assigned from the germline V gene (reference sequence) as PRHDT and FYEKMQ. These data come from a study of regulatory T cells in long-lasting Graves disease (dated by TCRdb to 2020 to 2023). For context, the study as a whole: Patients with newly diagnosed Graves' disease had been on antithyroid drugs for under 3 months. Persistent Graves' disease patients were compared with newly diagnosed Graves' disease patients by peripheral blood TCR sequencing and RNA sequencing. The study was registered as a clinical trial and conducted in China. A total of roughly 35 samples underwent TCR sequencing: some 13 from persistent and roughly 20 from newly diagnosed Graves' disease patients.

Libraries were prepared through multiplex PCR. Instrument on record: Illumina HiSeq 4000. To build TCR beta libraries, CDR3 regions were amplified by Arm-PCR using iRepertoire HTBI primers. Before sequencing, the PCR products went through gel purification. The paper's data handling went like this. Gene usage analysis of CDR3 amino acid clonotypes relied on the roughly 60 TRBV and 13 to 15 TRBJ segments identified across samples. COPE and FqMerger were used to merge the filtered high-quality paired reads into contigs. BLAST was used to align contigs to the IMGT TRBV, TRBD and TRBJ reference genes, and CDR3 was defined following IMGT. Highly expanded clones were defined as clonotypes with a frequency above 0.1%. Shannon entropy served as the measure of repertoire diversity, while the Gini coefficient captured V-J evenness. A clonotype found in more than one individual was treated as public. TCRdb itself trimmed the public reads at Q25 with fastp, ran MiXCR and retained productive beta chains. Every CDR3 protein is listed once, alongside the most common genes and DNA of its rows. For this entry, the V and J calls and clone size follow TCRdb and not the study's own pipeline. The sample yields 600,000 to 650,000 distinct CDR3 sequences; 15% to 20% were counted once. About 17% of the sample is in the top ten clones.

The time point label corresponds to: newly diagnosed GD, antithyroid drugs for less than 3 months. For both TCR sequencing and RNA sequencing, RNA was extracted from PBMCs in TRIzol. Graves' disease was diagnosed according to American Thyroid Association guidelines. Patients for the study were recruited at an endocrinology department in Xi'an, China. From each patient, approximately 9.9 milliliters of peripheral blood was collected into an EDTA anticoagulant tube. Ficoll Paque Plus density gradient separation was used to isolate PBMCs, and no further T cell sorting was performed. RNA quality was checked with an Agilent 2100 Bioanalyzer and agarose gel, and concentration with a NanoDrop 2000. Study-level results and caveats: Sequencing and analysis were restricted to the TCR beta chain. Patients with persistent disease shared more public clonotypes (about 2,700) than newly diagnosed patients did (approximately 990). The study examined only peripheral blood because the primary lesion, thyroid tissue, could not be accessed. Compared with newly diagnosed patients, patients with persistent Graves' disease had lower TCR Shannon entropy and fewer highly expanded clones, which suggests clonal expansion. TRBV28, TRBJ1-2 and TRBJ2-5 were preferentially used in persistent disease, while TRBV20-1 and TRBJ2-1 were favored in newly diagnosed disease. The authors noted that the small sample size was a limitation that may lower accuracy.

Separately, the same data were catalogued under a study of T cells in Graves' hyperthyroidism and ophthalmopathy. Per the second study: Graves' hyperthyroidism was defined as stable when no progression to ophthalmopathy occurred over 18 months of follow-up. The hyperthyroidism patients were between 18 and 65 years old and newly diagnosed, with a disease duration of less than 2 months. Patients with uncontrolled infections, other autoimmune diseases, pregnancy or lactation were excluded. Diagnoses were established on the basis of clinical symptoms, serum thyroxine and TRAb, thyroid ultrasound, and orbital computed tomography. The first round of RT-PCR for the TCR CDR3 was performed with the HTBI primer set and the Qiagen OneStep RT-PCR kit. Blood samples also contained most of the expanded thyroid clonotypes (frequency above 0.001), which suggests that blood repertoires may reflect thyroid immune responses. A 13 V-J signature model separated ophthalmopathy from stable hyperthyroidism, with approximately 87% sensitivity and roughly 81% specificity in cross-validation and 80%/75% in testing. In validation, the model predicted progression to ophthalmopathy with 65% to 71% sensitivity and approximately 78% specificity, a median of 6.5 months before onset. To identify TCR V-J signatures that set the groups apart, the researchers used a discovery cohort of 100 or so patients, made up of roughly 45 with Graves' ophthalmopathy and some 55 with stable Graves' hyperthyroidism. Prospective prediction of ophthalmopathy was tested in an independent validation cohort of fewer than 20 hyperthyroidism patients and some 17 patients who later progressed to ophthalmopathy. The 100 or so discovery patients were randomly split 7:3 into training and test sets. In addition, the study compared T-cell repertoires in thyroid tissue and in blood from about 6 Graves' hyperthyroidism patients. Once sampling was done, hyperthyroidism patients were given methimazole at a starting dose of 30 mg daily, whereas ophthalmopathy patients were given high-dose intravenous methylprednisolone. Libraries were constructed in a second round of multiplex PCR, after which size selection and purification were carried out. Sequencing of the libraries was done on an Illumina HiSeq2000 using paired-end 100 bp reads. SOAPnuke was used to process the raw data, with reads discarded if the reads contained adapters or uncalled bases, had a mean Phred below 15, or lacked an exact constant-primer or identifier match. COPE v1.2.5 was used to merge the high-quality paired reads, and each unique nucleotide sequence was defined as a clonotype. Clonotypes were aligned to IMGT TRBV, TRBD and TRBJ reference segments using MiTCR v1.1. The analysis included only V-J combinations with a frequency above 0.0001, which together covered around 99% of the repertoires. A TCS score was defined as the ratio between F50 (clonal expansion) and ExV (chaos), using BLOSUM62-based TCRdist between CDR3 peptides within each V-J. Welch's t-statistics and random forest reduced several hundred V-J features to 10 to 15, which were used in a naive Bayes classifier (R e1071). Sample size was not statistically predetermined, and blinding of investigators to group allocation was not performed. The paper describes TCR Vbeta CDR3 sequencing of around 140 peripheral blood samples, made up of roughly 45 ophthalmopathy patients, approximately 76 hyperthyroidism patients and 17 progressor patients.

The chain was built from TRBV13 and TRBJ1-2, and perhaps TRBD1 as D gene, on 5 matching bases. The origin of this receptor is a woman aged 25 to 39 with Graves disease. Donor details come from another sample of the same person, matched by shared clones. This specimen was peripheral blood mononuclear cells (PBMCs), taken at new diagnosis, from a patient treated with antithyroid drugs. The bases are TGTGCCAGCAGCTTCGGGGACTATAACTATGGCTACACCTTC. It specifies CASSFGDYNYGYTF.